Included here is one T cell receptor beta chain sequence, with context. Its antigen is still unknown. The data stem from a study of T cell responses to AZD1222 COVID-19 vaccine. Study-wide results and limits: With dominance at 160-218 and 743-854, vaccine-associated CD4 TCRs spanned spike.

Profiled with immunoSEQ multiplex PCR; TCRdb holds only in-frame clones, not every one. The repertoire has around 45,000 clones, less than 95% of them found once; the top ten carry over 35%. The CDR3 spans 18 residues. V shed 1 base and J 0 bases; nucleotides not matched to a gene: 10. Germline V lookup: CDR1 SGDLS, CDR2 YYNGEE. The receptor was derived from an adult who received the AZD1222 COVID-19 vaccine. Source: peripheral blood, taken 28 days after the second AZD1222 dose. The chain combines TRBV9 with TRBJ1-2, with TRBD1 identical over 9 bases. In DNA, the CDR3 is TGTGCCAGCAGCGTAACCCGGGACAGGGTCCCCACTAACTATGGCTACACCTTC. Residues: CASSVTRDRVPTNYGYTF. The full variable domain, in which reference TRBV9 and TRBJ1-2 provide the parts outside the CDR3, is DSGVTQTPKHLITATGQRVTLRCSPRSGDLSVYWYQQSLDQGLQFLIQYYNGEERAKGNILERFSAQQFPDLHSELNLSSLELGDSALYFCASSVTRDRVPTNYGYTFGSGTRLTVV.